The present TCR beta chain was sequenced within a study of spatial heterogeneity in lung cancer. In this sample, this clonotype turned up many times. TCRdb reprocessed the 5' RACE reads with MiXCR, giving one entry per CDR3 protein. The sample contains approximately 49,000 distinct CDR3 sequences, about 5.8% of which appear only once. Germline V gene lookup returns CDR1 SNHLY and CDR2 FYNNEI. V lost 4 bases to trimming and J lost 5 bases; unmatched junction nucleotides: 6. The CDR3 has 14 residues. Time point meaning: sample taken at primary tumor resection. The approximately 77 donors had untreated early-stage non-small cell lung cancer. Whole RNA, isolated from tumor, nontumor lung or frozen PBMC, was sequenced without prior sorting.

Source: PBMCs, taken at surgery. The chain is built from TRBV2 and TRBJ2-5; 8 positions agree with TRBD1. This TCR came from a male donor with early-stage non-small cell lung cancer. Here the CDR3 reads CASSANRGSETQYF. The CDR3 nucleotides are TGTGCCAGCAGTGCAAACAGGGGGTCGGAGACCCAGTACTTC.